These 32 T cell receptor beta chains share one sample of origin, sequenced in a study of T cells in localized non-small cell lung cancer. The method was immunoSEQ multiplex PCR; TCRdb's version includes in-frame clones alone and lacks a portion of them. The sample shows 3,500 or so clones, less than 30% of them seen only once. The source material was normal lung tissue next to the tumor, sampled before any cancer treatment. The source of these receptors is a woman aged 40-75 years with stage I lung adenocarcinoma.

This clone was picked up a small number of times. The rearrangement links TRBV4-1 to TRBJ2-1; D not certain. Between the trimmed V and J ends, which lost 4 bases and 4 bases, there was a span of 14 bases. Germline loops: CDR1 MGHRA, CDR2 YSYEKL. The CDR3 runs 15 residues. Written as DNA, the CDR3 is TGCGCCAGCAGCCTTCTTTCAGACTCGTACAATGAGCAGTTCTTC. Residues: CASSLLSDSYNEQFF.

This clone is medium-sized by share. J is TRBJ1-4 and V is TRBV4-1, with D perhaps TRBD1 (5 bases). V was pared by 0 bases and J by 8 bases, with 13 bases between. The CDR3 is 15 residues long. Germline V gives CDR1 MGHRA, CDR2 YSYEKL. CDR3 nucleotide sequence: TGCGCCAGCAGCCAAGATGGGACTCAGAGGGAAAAACTGTTTTTT. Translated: CASSQDGTQREKLFF.

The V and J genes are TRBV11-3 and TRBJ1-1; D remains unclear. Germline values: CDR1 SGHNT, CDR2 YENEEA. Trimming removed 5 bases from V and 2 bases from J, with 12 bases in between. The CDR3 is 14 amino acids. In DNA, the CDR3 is TGTGCCAGCAGCCCCCCGGGGTTAAACACTGAAGCTTTCTTT. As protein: CASSPPGLNTEAFF.

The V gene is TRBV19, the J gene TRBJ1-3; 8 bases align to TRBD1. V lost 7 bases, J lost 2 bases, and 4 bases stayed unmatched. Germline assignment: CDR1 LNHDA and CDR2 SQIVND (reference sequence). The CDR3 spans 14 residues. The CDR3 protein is CASTIRGPGNTIYF. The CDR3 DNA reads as TGTGCCAGTACTATCAGGGGGCCTGGAAACACCATATATTTT.

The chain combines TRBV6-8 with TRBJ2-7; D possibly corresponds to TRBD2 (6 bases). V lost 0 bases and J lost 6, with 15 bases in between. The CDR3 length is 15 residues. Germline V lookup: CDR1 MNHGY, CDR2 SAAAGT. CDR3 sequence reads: CASSYSNDGGGEQYF. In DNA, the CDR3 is TGTGCCAGCAGTTACTCGAACGATGGGGGAGGCGAGCAGTACTTC.

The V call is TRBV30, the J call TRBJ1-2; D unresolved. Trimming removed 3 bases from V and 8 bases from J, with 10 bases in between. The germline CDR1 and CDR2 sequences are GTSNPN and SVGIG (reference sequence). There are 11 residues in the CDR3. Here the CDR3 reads CAWRTGVGYTF. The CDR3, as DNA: TGTGCCTGGAGAACGGGAGTAGGCTACACCTTC.

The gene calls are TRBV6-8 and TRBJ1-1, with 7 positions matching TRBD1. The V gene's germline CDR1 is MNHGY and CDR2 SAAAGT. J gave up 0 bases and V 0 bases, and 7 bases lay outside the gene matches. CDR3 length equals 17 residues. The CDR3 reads CASSYSNSGGLNTEAFF. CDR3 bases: TGTGCCAGCAGTTACTCGAATTCAGGGGGATTGAACACTGAAGCTTTCTTT.

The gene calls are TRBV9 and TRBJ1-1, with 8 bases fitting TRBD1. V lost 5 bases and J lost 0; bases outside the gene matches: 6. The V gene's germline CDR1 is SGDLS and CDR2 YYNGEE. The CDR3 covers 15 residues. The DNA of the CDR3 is TGTGCCAGCAGTGACCAGGGGGCTCTGAACACTGAAGCTTTCTTT. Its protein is CASSDQGALNTEAFF.

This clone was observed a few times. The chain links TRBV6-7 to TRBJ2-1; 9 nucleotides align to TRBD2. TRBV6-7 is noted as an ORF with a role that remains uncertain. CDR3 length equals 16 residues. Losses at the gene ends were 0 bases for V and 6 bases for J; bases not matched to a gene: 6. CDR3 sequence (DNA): TGTGCCAGCAGTTACTCGGAGGCTAGCGGGGCCAATGAGCAGTTCTTC. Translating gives CASSYSEASGANEQFF.

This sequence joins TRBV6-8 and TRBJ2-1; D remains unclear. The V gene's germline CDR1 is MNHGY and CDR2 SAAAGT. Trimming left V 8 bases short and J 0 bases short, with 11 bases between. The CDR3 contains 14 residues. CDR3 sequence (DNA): TGTGCCAGCTCCCCAGACCGCTCCTACAATGAGCAGTTCTTC. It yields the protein CASSPDRSYNEQFF.

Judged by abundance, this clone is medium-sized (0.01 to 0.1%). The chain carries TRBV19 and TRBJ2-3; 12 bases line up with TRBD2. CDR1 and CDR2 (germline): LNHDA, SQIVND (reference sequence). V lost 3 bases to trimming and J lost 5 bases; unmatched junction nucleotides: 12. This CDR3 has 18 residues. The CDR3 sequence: CASSIGPTSGSGVDTQYF. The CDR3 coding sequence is TGTGCCAGTAGTATCGGTCCGACTAGCGGGAGCGGTGTAGATACGCAGTATTTT.

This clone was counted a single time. CDR3: CASSLGWDGNTEAFF. Written as DNA, the CDR3 is TGCGCCAGCAGCTTGGGTTGGGACGGAAACACTGAAGCTTTCTTT. V gene TRBV5-1 combines with J gene TRBJ1-1; tentative D call: TRBD1 (5 bases). The CDR3 is 15 amino acids. Germline CDR1 SGHRS, CDR2 YFSETQ. The V and J ends lost 0 bases and 2 bases respectively, with 11 bases between them.

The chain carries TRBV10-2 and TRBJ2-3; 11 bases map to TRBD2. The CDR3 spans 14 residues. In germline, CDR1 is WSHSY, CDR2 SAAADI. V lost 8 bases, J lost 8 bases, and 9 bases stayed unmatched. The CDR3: CASCIAGGPATQYF. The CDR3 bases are TGCGCCAGCTGCATAGCGGGAGGGCCAGCTACGCAGTATTTT.

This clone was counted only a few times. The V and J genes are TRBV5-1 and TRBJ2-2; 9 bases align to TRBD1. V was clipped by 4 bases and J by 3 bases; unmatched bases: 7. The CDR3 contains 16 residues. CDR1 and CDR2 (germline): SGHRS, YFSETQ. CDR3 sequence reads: CASSLRTGGDTGELFF. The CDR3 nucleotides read TGCGCCAGCAGCCTCCGAACAGGGGGCGACACCGGGGAGCTGTTTTTT. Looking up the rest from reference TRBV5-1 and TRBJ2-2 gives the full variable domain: KAGVTQTPRYLIKTRGQQVTLSCSPISGHRSVSWYQQTPGQGLQFLFEYFSETQRNKGNFPGRFSGRQFSNSRSEMNVSTLELGDSALYLCASSLRTGGDTGELFFGEGSRLTVL.

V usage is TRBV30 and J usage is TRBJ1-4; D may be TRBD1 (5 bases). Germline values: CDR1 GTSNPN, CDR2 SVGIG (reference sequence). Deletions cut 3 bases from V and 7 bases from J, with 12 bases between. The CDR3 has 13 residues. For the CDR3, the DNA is TGTGCCTGGAGCCCGGGACGTCGTGAAAAACTGTTTTTT. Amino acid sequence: CAWSPGRREKLFF.

CDR3 residues: CATSRNRGRQPQHF. The CDR3 DNA is TGTGCCACCTCTCGAAACAGGGGCAGGCAGCCCCAGCATTTT. The V call is TRBV15, the J call TRBJ1-5; 7 bases line up with TRBD1. With 8 bases clipped from V and 7 bases from J, the junction kept 11 bases outside the gene matches. CDR3 length equals 14 residues. Germline V gives CDR1 LNHNV, CDR2 YYDKDF (reference sequence).

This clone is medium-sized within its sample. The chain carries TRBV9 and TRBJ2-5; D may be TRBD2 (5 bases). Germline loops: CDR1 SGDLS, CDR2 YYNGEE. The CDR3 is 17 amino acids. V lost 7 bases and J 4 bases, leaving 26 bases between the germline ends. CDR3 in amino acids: CASSPRRGGPLRETQYF. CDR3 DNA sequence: TGTGCCAGCTCCCCGCGTAGAGGCGGGCCCTTACGAGAGACCCAGTACTTC. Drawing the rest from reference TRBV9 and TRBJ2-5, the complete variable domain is DSGVTQTPKHLITATGQRVTLRCSPRSGDLSVYWYQQSLDQGLQFLIQYYNGEERAKGNILERFSAQQFPDLHSELNLSSLELGDSALYFCASSPRRGGPLRETQYFGPGTRLLVL.

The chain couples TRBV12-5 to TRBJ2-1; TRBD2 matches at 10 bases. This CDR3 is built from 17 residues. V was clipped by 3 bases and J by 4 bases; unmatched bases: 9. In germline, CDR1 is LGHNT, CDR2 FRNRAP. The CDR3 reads CASGFEFGLAVYNEQFF. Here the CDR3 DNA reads TGTGCTAGTGGTTTTGAATTCGGACTAGCGGTATACAATGAGCAGTTCTTC.

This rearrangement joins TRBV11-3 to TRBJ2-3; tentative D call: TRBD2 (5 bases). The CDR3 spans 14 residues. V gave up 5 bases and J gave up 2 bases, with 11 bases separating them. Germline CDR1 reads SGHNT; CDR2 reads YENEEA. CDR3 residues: CASSPGLNTDTQYF. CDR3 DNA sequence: TGTGCCAGCAGCCCGGGGTTGAACACAGATACGCAGTATTTT.

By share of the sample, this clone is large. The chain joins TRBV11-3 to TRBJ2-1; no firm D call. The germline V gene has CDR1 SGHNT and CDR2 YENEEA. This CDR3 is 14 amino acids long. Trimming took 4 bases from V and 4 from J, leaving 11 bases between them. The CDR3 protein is CASSSLEWYNEQFF. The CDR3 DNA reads TGTGCCAGCAGCTCTCTCGAGTGGTACAATGAGCAGTTCTTC.

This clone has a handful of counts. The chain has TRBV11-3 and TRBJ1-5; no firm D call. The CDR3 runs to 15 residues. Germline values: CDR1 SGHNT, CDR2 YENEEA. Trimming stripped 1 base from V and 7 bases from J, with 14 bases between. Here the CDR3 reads CASSLGVSRGQPQHF. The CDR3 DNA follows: TGTGCCAGCAGCTTAGGGGTTTCCCGGGGACAGCCCCAGCATTTT.

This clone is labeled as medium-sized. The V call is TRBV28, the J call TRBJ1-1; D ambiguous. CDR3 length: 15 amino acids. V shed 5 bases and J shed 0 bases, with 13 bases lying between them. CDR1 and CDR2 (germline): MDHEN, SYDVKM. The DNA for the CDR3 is TGTGCCAGCAGTGCCGGGTGGTCCCTGAACACTGAAGCTTTCTTT. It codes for CASSAGWSLNTEAFF.

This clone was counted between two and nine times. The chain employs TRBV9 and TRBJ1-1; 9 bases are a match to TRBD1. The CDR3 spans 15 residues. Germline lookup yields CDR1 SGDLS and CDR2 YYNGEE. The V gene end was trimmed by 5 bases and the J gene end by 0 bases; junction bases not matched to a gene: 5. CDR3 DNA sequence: TGTGCCAGCAGGCGGGGACAGGGCTTGAACACTGAAGCTTTCTTT. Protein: CASRRGQGLNTEAFF.

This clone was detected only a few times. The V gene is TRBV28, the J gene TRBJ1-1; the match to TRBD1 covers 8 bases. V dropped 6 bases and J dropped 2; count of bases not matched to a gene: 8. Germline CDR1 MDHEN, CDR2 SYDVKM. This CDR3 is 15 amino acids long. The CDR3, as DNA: TGTGCCAGCAGAAATGCAGGGGGCGGAAACACTGAAGCTTTCTTT. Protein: CASRNAGGGNTEAFF.

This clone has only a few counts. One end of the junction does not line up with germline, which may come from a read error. CDR3 nucleotide sequence: TGTGCCATCAGTGGCTCGGGGCTGAACACTGAAGCTTTCTTT. Residues: CAISGSGLNTEAFF. The V gene is TRBV6-8, the J gene TRBJ1-1; weak D call: TRBD1 (5 bases). CDR3 length: 14 amino acids. Germline CDR1 and CDR2: MNHGY and SAAAGT.

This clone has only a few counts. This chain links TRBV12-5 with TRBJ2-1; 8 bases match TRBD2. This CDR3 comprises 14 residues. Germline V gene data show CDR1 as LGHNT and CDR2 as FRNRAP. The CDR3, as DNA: TGTGCCAGCACGGGGGGGACTTCCTACAATGAGCAGTTCTTC. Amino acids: CASTGGTSYNEQFF.

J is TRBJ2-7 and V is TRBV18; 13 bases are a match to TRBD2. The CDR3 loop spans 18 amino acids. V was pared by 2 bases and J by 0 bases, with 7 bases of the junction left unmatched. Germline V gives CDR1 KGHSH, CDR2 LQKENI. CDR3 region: CASSPGRLAGGHSYEQYF. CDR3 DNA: TGTGCCAGCTCACCAGGGAGACTAGCGGGAGGTCACTCCTACGAGCAGTACTTC.

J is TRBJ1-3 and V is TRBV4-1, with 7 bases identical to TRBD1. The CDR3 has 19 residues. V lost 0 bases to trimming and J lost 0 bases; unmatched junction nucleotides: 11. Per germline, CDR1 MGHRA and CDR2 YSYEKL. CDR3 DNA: TGCGCCAGCAGCCAAGACGCGAGGGACAGAGTTAGCTCTGGAAACACCATATATTTT. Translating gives CASSQDARDRVSSGNTIYF.

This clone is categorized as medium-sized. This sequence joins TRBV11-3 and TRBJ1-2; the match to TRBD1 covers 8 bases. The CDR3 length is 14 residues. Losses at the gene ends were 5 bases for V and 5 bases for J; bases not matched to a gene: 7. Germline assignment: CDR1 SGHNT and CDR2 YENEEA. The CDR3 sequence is CASSRTGQEYGYTF. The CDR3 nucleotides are TGTGCCAGCAGCCGAACGGGACAGGAGTATGGCTACACCTTC.

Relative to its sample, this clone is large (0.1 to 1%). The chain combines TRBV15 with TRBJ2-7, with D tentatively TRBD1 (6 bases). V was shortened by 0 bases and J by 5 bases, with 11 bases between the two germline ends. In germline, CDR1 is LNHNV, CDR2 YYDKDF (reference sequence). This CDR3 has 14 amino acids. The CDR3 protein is CATSRELGGHEQYF. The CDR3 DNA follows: TGTGCCACCAGCAGAGAACTAGGGGGTCACGAGCAGTACTTC. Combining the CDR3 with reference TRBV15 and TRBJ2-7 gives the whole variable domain DAMVIQNPRYQVTQFGKPVTLSCSQTLNHNVMYWYQQKSSQAPKLLFHYYDKDFNNEADTPDNFQSRRPNTSFCFLDIRSPGLGDTAMYLCATSRELGGHEQYFGPGTRLTVT.

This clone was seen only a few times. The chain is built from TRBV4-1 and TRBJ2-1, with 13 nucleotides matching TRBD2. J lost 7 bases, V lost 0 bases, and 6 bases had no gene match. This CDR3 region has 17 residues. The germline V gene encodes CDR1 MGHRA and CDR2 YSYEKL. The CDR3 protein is CASSQDWGLAGRNEQFF. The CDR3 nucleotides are TGCGCCAGCAGCCAAGATTGGGGACTAGCGGGACGAAATGAGCAGTTCTTC.

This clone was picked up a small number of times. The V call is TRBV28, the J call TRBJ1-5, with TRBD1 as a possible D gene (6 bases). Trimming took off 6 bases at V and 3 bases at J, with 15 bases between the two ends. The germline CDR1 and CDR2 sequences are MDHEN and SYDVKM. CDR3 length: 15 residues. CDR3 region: CASRIQGRFNQPQHF. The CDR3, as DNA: TGTGCCAGCAGGATACAGGGAAGATTCAATCAGCCCCAGCATTTT.